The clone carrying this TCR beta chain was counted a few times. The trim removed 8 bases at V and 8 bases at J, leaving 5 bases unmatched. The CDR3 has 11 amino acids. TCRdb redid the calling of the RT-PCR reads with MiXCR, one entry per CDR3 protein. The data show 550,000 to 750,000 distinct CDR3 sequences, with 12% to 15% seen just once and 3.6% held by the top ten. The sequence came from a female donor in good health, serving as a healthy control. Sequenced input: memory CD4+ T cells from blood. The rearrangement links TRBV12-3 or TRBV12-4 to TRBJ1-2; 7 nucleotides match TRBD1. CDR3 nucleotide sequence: TGTGCCAGCTCGACAGGGTGGGGCTACACCTTC. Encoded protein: CASSTGWGYTF.